A single T cell receptor (beta chain) is shown here with its context. There are many counts of this clonotype. Its antigen is currently not known. No per-base quality is available; no much larger clone lies one base away. This sample was sequenced with an Illumina HiSeq 2500. TCR beta libraries were prepared by quantitative 5'-RACE with molecular barcodes. In the source study's methods: To identify disease-linked TCR variants, a new computational method was used, one built on a probabilistic model of VDJ rearrangement. Clones were called with MiXCR by TCRdb after fastp trimmed the public reads at Q25, and only in-frame beta chains were retained. Under each unique CDR3 protein, matching rows form one entry showing the most common genes and DNA. V and J calls and clone size were set by TCRdb, not the authors. The sample table lists around 53,000 distinct CDR3 sequences, about 7.8% of them with a count of one. The ten biggest clones cover about 8.1% of the sample.

The V end gives up 5 bases and the J end 10 bases, leaving 13 bases in the junction not matched to a gene. CDR1 DFQATT and CDR2 SNEGSKA were looked up in the germline V gene (reference sequence). Measured from the cysteine to the phenylalanine, the CDR3 is 15 residues long. Solely the CDR3 DNA is kept, with 45 bases framed from the first base. This entry belongs to a study of CD8 T cells in ankylosing spondylitis (TCRdb year 2017). As for the study more broadly: T cell receptor beta repertoires were profiled in healthy donors and ankylosing spondylitis patients so that disease-linked TCR variants could be found. In total, the full study cohort was made up of some 110 healthy donors and 20 to 25 ankylosing spondylitis patients. Peripheral blood was sampled, and synovial fluid was additionally collected from ankylosing spondylitis patients.

Study-level results and caveats: Some of the motif variants had been reported before in the synovial fluid and blood of reactive arthritis patients, a finding that suggests common disease-initiation mechanisms. Significant enrichment of the disease-linked clones was reported in matched synovial fluid samples from ankylosing spondylitis patients. A TCR beta motif of roughly 8 highly homologous amino acid variants appeared characteristic of blood from ankylosing spondylitis patients. The disease-linked clones had a CD8+ phenotype and were found at relatively low frequencies in peripheral blood.

The sequence came from a female donor with ankylosing spondylitis or in good health (not recorded which). The sequencing sample was made of blood, either unsorted or a sorted T cell fraction (not recorded which). This receptor chain uses TRBV20-1 and TRBJ1-6; 8 bases in the middle match TRBD1. Here is the DNA: TGCAGTGCTGTACCCGGGACAGGTAGAGAGTCACCCCTCCACTTT. Its protein reads: CSAVPGTGRESPLHF.